The 21 T cell receptor beta chains presented below share a single source sample, sequenced in a study of regulatory T cells in long-lasting Graves disease. Combining iRepertoire HTBI primers with Arm-PCR of CDR3 regions, the authors built TCR beta libraries. TCRdb called the multiplex PCR reads again in MiXCR, with one record for every CDR3 protein. The top ten hold about 7% of the sample, which has around 460,000 distinct CDR3 sequences, about a fifth seen once. The time point denotes: persistent/refractory GD, antithyroid drugs over 5 years with positive TRAb. Generation of the TCR library employed RNA extracted from PBMCs. The sequencing here drew on peripheral blood mononuclear cells (PBMCs), taken when the disease was refractory, from a patient treated with antithyroid drugs. Receptor source: a female donor with Graves disease.

Concerning this clonotype itself: A much larger clone lies a single base off, so this may be a read error. The chain links TRBV2 to TRBJ2-7; 9 bases are shared with TRBD2. The CDR3 is 16 residues long. CDR1 and CDR2 (germline): SNHLY, FYNNEI. The CDR3 loop is CTSSGGTGTRTYEQYF. As DNA, the CDR3 is TGTACCAGCAGCGGGGGGACCGGGACACGAACCTACGAGCAGTACTTC.

The rearrangement links TRBV10-3 to TRBJ2-7; D unclear. Germline loops: CDR1 ENHRY, CDR2 SYGVKD. With 0 bases removed from V and 0 bases from J, the gap between germline ends came to 12 bases. CDR3 length: 16 amino acids. CDR3 nucleotide sequence: TGTGCCATCAGTGAGTCGGCAGGTCTGAGCTCCTACGAGCAGTACTTC. Encoded protein: CAISESAGLSSYEQYF.

The chain has TRBV6-1 and TRBJ1-2; 7 nucleotides agree with TRBD1. After removal of 7 bases from V and 1 base from J, the junction contained 6 bases not matched to a gene. CDR1 is MNHNS and CDR2 is SASEGT in the germline V gene. The CDR3 covers 14 residues. The CDR3 reads CASKRTGDNYGYTF. DNA for the CDR3: TGTGCCAGCAAACGAACAGGGGATAACTATGGCTACACCTTC.

This clonotype was seen ten or more times. This chain connects TRBV7-6 to TRBJ2-7; the D gene is possibly TRBD1 (6 bases). V was pared by 1 base and J by 4 bases, with 14 bases between. The CDR3 totals 15 residues. Germline CDR1 SGHVS, CDR2 FNYEAQ. The CDR3 coding sequence is TGTGCCAGCAGCTTAGGGGGAACAGGGTTATACGAGCAGTACTTC. It yields the protein CASSLGGTGLYEQYF.

This chain uses TRBV6-2 or TRBV6-3 with TRBJ2-7; D remains unclear. CDR1 is MNHEY and CDR2 is SVGEGT in the germline V gene. The V and J ends lost 2 bases and 7 bases respectively, with 21 bases between them. The CDR3 has 16 residues. CDR3 loop: CASSYKIASGLGEQYF. The CDR3 nucleotides read TGTGCCAGCAGTTACAAGATAGCCTCCGGTTTGGGGGAGCAGTACTTC.

This rearrangement joins TRBV28 to TRBJ1-2; the D gene is possibly TRBD1 (6 bases). Germline V gene data show CDR1 as MDHEN and CDR2 as SYDVKM. This CDR3 region has 17 residues. V lost 8 bases and J lost 4, with 26 bases in between. The CDR3 region is CASGSLVTNRDSYGYTF. The CDR3 nucleotides read TGTGCCAGCGGTTCTCTGGTAACTAACAGGGACTCCTATGGCTACACCTTC.

Only a few counts were recorded for this clonotype. The chain combines TRBV7-9 with TRBJ2-7; 8 bases align to TRBD1. The V and J ends lost 8 bases and 6 bases, in that order; junction bases with no gene match: 9. The CDR3 is 13 residues long. The germline V gene has CDR1 SEHNR and CDR2 FQNEAQ (reference sequence). The CDR3 region has the DNA TGTGCCAGCGCGCCGACAGGGGTTCGCGAGCAGTACTTC. Protein: CASAPTGVREQYF.

This rearrangement joins TRBV3-1 to TRBJ1-5; 8 bases are shared with TRBD1. Trimming cost V 2 bases and J 10 bases; bases outside gene matches: 7. This CDR3 comprises 14 residues. Germline CDR1 and CDR2: LGHDT and YNNKEL (reference sequence). The CDR3 loop reads CASSQLTGTGPQHF. CDR3 DNA: TGTGCCAGCAGCCAATTGACGGGGACAGGTCCCCAGCATTTT.

This clonotype was counted many times. The V call is TRBV27, the J call TRBJ2-7; D is possibly TRBD2 (6 bases). CDR3 length: 16 residues. Trimming pared 4 bases from V and 7 bases from J, leaving 23 bases between. The germline V gene has CDR1 MNHEY and CDR2 SMNVEV (reference sequence). This CDR3 is CASSWGGTRTPQEQYF. As DNA, the CDR3 is TGTGCCAGCAGTTGGGGAGGCACGAGAACGCCTCAAGAGCAGTACTTC.

This clonotype was recorded many times. The chain employs TRBV28 and TRBJ2-7; 7 bases match TRBD1. The CDR3 length is 16 residues. The trim removed 6 bases at V and 0 bases at J, leaving 11 bases unmatched. CDR1 is MDHEN, CDR2 SYDVKM, per germline. CDR3 in amino acids: CASRKRTGTDSYEQYF. CDR3 in DNA: TGTGCCAGCAGAAAACGAACCGGGACAGACTCCTACGAGCAGTACTTC.

This clonotype was seen at least ten times. The V gene is TRBV20-1, the J gene TRBJ2-7; the D is unclear. Trimming pared 1 base from V and 1 base from J, leaving 14 bases between. The CDR3 is 15 amino acids. Germline CDR1 DFQATT, CDR2 SNEGSKA (reference sequence). The DNA of the CDR3 is TGCAGTGCTAGAGTGAAGTTGGGCCGATCCTACGAGCAGTACTTC. Encoded protein: CSARVKLGRSYEQYF.

CDR3 nucleotides: TGCGCCAGCAGCCAAGTTGCTAGTGGCGGGGGCGACCAAGAGACCCAGTACTTC. It yields the protein CASSQVASGGGDQETQYF. V and J are TRBV4-1 and TRBJ2-5; D possibly corresponds to TRBD2 (7 bases). The germline V gene has CDR1 MGHRA and CDR2 YSYEKL. Trimming cost V 1 base and J 0 bases, with 18 bases left between them. The CDR3 extends over 18 amino acids.

The chain is built from TRBV7-8 and TRBJ2-4, with D unresolved. The V end lost 2 bases, the J end lost 1 base, and 24 bases lay between the germline ends. Germline CDR1 is SGHVS and CDR2 is FQNEAQ. This CDR3 is 20 amino acids long. DNA for the CDR3: TGTGCCAGCAGCTTACTTCTCCGCGTCATCAGCAACCCCGCCAAAAACATTCAGTACTTC. This gives the protein CASSLLLRVISNPAKNIQYF.

The rearrangement uses TRBV9 and TRBJ1-2; D call uncertain. The length of the CDR3 is 14 residues. The germline CDR1 and CDR2 sequences are SGDLS and YYNGEE. V lost 0 bases, J lost 3 bases, and 9 bases lay in between. In DNA, the CDR3 is TGTGCCAGCAGCGTAGAAGGGTTAGACTATGGCTACACCTTC. Translating gives CASSVEGLDYGYTF.

This clonotype showed up many times. The chain carries TRBV29-1 and TRBJ1-2; no clear D. V was shortened by 0 bases and J by 4 bases, with 9 bases between the two germline ends. Germline CDR1 is SQVTM and CDR2 is ANQGSEA. The CDR3 consists of 13 residues. The CDR3 here is CSVEERAAYGYTF. Written as DNA, the CDR3 is TGCAGCGTTGAAGAGCGGGCCGCCTATGGCTACACCTTC. Variable domain in full (rest from reference TRBV29-1 and TRBJ1-2): SAVISQKPSRDICQRGTSLTIQCQVDSQVTMMFWYRQQPGQSLTLIATANQGSEATYESGFVIDKFPISRPNLTFSTLTVSNMSPEDSSIYLCSVEERAAYGYTFGSGTRLTVV.

The chain combines TRBV19 with TRBJ1-1, with D unresolved. The CDR3 totals 14 residues. Germline V lookup: CDR1 LNHDA, CDR2 SQIVND (reference sequence). Trimming cost V 3 bases and J 4 bases, with 12 bases left between them. The DNA for the CDR3 is TGTGCCAGTAGTATGTCGGCGCTAAGCACTGAAGCTTTCTTT. It codes for CASSMSALSTEAFF.

CDR3 residues: CASSPGTSGRAVNTGELFF. The CDR3 DNA sequence: TGCGCCAGCAGCCCCGGGACTAGCGGGAGGGCCGTGAACACCGGGGAGCTGTTTTTT. The chain joins TRBV5-1 to TRBJ2-2; TRBD2 matches 16 bases. The CDR3 totals 19 residues. V shed 4 bases, J shed 1 base, and the junction held 7 bases outside the gene matches. The germline V gene has CDR1 SGHRS and CDR2 YFSETQ.

This clonotype was detected a few times. The CDR3 reads CSASSPRQGGTEAFF. The CDR3 nucleotides are TGCAGTGCTAGCTCTCCCCGACAGGGAGGCACTGAAGCTTTCTTT. V is TRBV20-1 and J is TRBJ1-1; TRBD1 matches 7 bases. CDR1 DFQATT and CDR2 SNEGSKA come from the germline V gene (reference sequence). V was clipped by 3 bases and J by 4 bases; unmatched bases: 11. The CDR3 has 15 residues.

This clonotype has more than one count but fewer than ten. This chain connects TRBV12-3 or TRBV12-4 to TRBJ1-3; tentative D call: TRBD1 (6 bases). This CDR3 spans 14 amino acids. V dropped 6 bases and J dropped 4 bases, with 13 bases sitting between them. The CDR3 loop is CASRKTQGGNTIYF. The CDR3 DNA follows: TGTGCCAGCAGAAAGACACAGGGAGGAAACACCATATATTTT.

About this clonotype: The junction and the germline gene differ at one end; a read error may be behind it. V gene TRBV6-8 combines with J gene TRBJ2-7, with D unclear. CDR3 length: 14 residues. The germline CDR1 and CDR2 sequences are MNHGY and SAAAGT. This chain's CDR3 is CASTIAPLKDEQYF. CDR3 bases: TGCGCCAGCACCATAGCCCCGTTAAAGGACGAGCAGTACTTC.

This clonotype has at least ten counts. The chain recombines TRBV20-1 with TRBJ1-4; weak D call: TRBD1 (5 bases). Trimming shortened V by 4 bases and J by 6 bases, and 12 bases separated the two germline ends. Germline CDR1 DFQATT, CDR2 SNEGSKA (reference sequence). The CDR3 runs 13 residues. CDR3: CSATDSADEKLFF. The CDR3 nucleotides are TGCAGTGCTACAGACAGTGCAGATGAAAAACTGTTTTTT.